This T cell receptor beta chain was retrieved from a study of shared clonotypes between healthy human individuals. Notes on the study in general: Non-shared clonotypes were found to have lower generation probabilities than the clonotypes that were shared by all four of the sorted-subset donors. Incomplete sequencing of sorted subsets was indicated by rarefaction despite large depth. Investigators expected sequencing depth to affect clonotype sharing among donors.

In the case of this clone: Its specificity is unknown. The sample carries other DNA sequences with the same CDR3.

The donor cohort consisted entirely of Caucasian adults residing in Nashville, Tennessee. TCRdb keeps only in-frame clones here, not all; method: immunoSEQ multiplex PCR. This table has over 2 million clones, about 95% appearing once. Trimming took 3 bases from V and 4 from J, leaving 5 bases between them. This CDR3 has 11 amino acids. CDR1 is SQVTM and CDR2 is ANQGSEA in the germline V gene. The TCR originated in a man aged 18 to 29 in good health. The sample was naive CD4+ T cells sorted from blood. Subset meaning: CD45RA+ positively selected. The rearrangement links TRBV29-1 to TRBJ2-3; a possible D gene is TRBD1 (5 bases). The CDR3 reads CSVDRADTQYF. The DNA for the CDR3 is TGCAGCGTTGACAGGGCAGATACGCAGTATTTT.